One TCR beta chain is described in this entry. The target of this receptor is not known. The sample holds no much larger clone one base away, and base qualities are not on file. TCRbeta CDR3 regions were amplified from genomic DNA using the immunoSEQ Assay, a bias-controlled multiplex PCR. In the paper's pipeline: The number of nucleated cells in each sample was estimated by amplification of reference gene primers within the assay. To quantify the absolute abundance of each unique TCRbeta CDR3 rearrangement, sequence reads were collapsed and filtered. For each sample, productive Simpson clonality was calculated as the square root of Simpson's diversity index across productive rearrangements. The table comes from immuneACCESS by way of TCRdb, which keeps in-frame sequences with V and J called. Part of the clones is missing from these tables; in studies checked, under half for an unresolved V gene and the rest for unknown reasons. The V and J calls and clone size are taken from that table; D and trimming were inferred from the DNA. The sample table lists 95,000 to 100,000 clones, 70% to 90% of them with a count of one. Of the sample, under 14% falls within the top ten clones.

Sequences MRHNA (CDR1) and SNTAGT (CDR2) are obtained from the germline V gene. The CDR3 measures 14 amino acids from cysteine to phenylalanine. Just CDR3 DNA is preserved here, 42 bases in frame from base 1. The junction shows trimming of 6 bases on V and 6 bases on J, and the gene matches do not reach 8 bases of it. Collaborating institutions collected whole blood in K2EDTA tubes following their own protocols. For TCRbeta analysis, collaborators shipped samples in one of three forms: frozen whole blood, isolated PBMCs, or DNA extracted from either of those sample types. The data belong to a study of blood T cell repertoires in COVID-19 (TCRdb year 2020). Context from the whole study: Samples from collaborators originated in the United States, Italy and Spain and spanned both the acute and convalescent phases of COVID-19. The prospective study material was composed of cDNA or gDNA derived from T cells, B-cell-depleted T cells, or PBMCs. The dataset comprised deeply sampled blood TCRbeta repertoires from subjects exposed to, actively infected with, or recovered from COVID-19. The repertoires were made available in a free public database intended to serve as a resource for research on the immune response to SARS-CoV-2. Samples were obtained from the ongoing ImmuneRACE study (first 160 participants) and from over 1,000 subjects provided by 6 global collaborators. Sample metadata almost always included a de-identified subject ID, COVID-19 status, age in years and sex. Where available, HLA class I and class II types were obtained from metadata supplied by the sample provider rather than from assay-based typing.

Overall study outcomes, separate from this receptor: How much clinical and demographic metadata was included differed by source and by participant, and the metadata was provided uncurated.

The sequence links TRBV6-4 to TRBJ1-5, and TRBD1 aligns with 7 junction nucleotides. This receptor was taken from a woman in her twenties or thirties with acute or convalescent COVID-19. Specimen: peripheral blood. The sequenced DNA: TGTGCCAGCAGCGCTACAGGGGACCGTCAGCCCCAGCATTTT. It is translated as CASSATGDRQPQHF.